This T cell receptor (beta chain) derives from a study of neurological immune-mediated disorders. With 0 bases removed from V and 0 bases from J, the gap between germline ends came to 6 bases. This CDR3 is 15 amino acids long. CDR1 and CDR2 (germline): ENHRY, SYGVKD. Each CDR3 protein is one row after TCRdb ran MiXCR on the 5' RACE reads. The profile shows about 46,000 distinct CDR3 sequences, around 3.3% of them singletons. This clonotype has ten or more counts. The source material was PBMCs. V usage is TRBV10-3 and J usage is TRBJ2-4; D call uncertain. The receptor was isolated from a woman between 45 and 60 years old with multiple sclerosis. The CDR3 coding sequence is TGTGCCATCAGTGAGTCGACCCTAGCCAAAAACATTCAGTACTTC. Protein sequence: CAISESTLAKNIQYF.